This entry concerns a single T cell receptor (beta chain). The antigen remains unidentified. The CD45RO-CCR7+CD27+CD95- phenotype denoted naive CD8+ T cells. UMI labels and 5' RACE were used to prepare the TRB cDNA libraries. TCRdb reprocessed the 5' RACE reads, with one entry per CDR3 protein and no DNA. Recorded for this sample: some 130,000 distinct CDR3 sequences. This record belongs to a study of CXCR3-negative and CXCR3-positive naive CD8 T cells. Study results and caveats: Naive subsets were similarly diverse, while memory CD8+ repertoires were much less diverse. The study found CXCR3 expression partially decreased after cryopreservation and ran most assays on fresh PBMCs. TRBV-TRBJ usage was similar across naive CXCR3 subsets but distinct in memory cells.

This sequence originates from a human donor in good health. Some clones in this sample may be carry-over from other donors' samples. Sequenced sample: naive CXCR3- CD8+ T cells from blood. The subset here: CD45RO-CCR7+CD27+CD95- naive CD8+ T cells lacking CXCR3 (TNR3-).

The CDR3 loop is CASSQDRRGLVNEQFF. The gene calls are TRBV4-3 and TRBJ2-1; TCRdb's D gene call, TRBD1, goes unchecked for lack of DNA. Germline-derived CDR1 and CDR2 are LGHNA and YSLEER. The CDR3 has 16 residues.